The 22 T cell receptor beta chains presented below share a single source sample, sequenced in a study of early T cells in non-severe SARS-CoV-2 infection. TCRdb processed the 5' RACE reads anew with MiXCR; each CDR3 protein has one entry. This repertoire shows about 83,000 distinct CDR3 sequences, about 10% found once; its top ten account for 8%. The sequences come from whole blood, collected at baseline. The source is an adult who was a healthcare worker with PCR-confirmed SARS-CoV-2 infection or an uninfected control (not recorded which).

This clonotype was found a few times. The chain recombines TRBV30 with TRBJ1-1; 7 positions match TRBD1. This CDR3 contains 12 residues. Germline trimming cut 5 bases from V and 8 bases from J; bases unmatched to any gene: 8. In germline, CDR1 is GTSNPN, CDR2 SVGIG (reference sequence). In DNA, the CDR3 is TGTGCCTGGGGTCCCACAGGGGAAGAAGCTTTCTTT. This gives the protein CAWGPTGEEAFF.

The chain carries TRBV20-1 and TRBJ1-1; unclear D gene. CDR3 size: 10 residues. Germline assignment: CDR1 DFQATT and CDR2 SNEGSKA (reference sequence). V shed 7 bases and J shed 6 bases, with 9 bases lying between them. The CDR3 here is CSVAHAEAFF. The CDR3 DNA sequence: TGCAGTGTAGCGCACGCTGAAGCTTTCTTT.

Only a few counts were recorded for this clonotype. V and J are TRBV5-1 and TRBJ1-1; 7 nucleotides align to TRBD1. Trimming took 6 bases from V and 0 from J; bases not matched to a gene: 11. The CDR3 has 16 residues. CDR1 is SGHRS and CDR2 is YFSETQ in the germline V gene. The CDR3 DNA is TGCGCCAGCAACACCGACAGGGCGGCGATGAACACTGAAGCTTTCTTT. Encoded protein: CASNTDRAAMNTEAFF. The full variable domain, completed using reference TRBV5-1 and TRBJ1-1, is KAGVTQTPRYLIKTRGQQVTLSCSPISGHRSVSWYQQTPGQGLQFLFEYFSETQRNKGNFPGRFSGRQFSNSRSEMNVSTLELGDSALYLCASNTDRAAMNTEAFFGQGTRLTVV.

This clonotype was seen at least ten times. The CDR3 region has the DNA TGTGCCACCAGTGATTCGTGGACTAGCGAAGGGGACGAGCAGTACTTC. It specifies CATSDSWTSEGDEQYF. V is TRBV24-1 and J is TRBJ2-7; 9 bases are a match to TRBD2. Germline-derived CDR1 and CDR2 are KGHDR and SFDVKD. The trim removed 2 bases at V and 5 bases at J, leaving 9 bases unmatched. The CDR3 totals 16 residues.

The chain couples TRBV6-1 to TRBJ2-1, with 8 bases that match TRBD1. Germline-derived CDR1 and CDR2 are MNHNS and SASEGT. After removal of 7 bases from V and 9 bases from J, the junction contained 11 bases not matched to a gene. This CDR3 is 14 amino acids long. The CDR3 spells CASTRQGFASEQFF. In DNA form, the CDR3 reads TGTGCCAGCACCCGACAGGGGTTCGCGTCTGAGCAGTTCTTC.

This clonotype occurred many times. V and J are TRBV5-5 and TRBJ2-3; no definite D call. Germline CDR1 reads SGHKS; CDR2 reads YYEKEE (reference sequence). Deletions cut 0 bases from V and 5 bases from J, with 13 bases between. This CDR3 has 15 residues. CDR3 sequence: CASSLAGDRGDTQYF. For the CDR3, the DNA is TGTGCCAGCAGCTTGGCCGGAGACCGCGGAGATACGCAGTATTTT.

This clonotype was recorded at least ten times. V usage is TRBV6-1 and J usage is TRBJ2-3; D gene unclear. In germline, CDR1 is MNHNS, CDR2 SASEGT. Trimming took off 6 bases at V and 0 bases at J, with 13 bases between the two ends. The CDR3 is made up of 15 amino acids. This chain's CDR3 is CASSGWKISTDTQYF. CDR3 DNA: TGTGCCAGCAGCGGGTGGAAGATTAGCACAGATACGCAGTATTTT.

V gene TRBV11-2 combines with J gene TRBJ2-7; unclear D gene. V was trimmed by 5 bases and J by 4 bases, leaving 6 bases between them. CDR1 and CDR2 (germline): SGHAT, FQNNGV. The CDR3 has 11 residues. CDR3 in amino acids: CASSLLYEQYF. The CDR3 DNA sequence: TGTGCCAGCAGCCTCCTTTACGAGCAGTACTTC.

The sample holds many counts of this clonotype. The rearrangement uses TRBV5-1 and TRBJ2-7; TRBD2 matches at 9 bases. The length of the CDR3 is 16 residues. From germline, CDR1 is SGHRS and CDR2 YFSETQ. The V segment lost 3 bases and the J segment 0 bases; nucleotides outside the gene matches: 7. The CDR3 is CASSSSTSGYSYEQYF. The CDR3 nucleotides are TGCGCCAGCAGCTCGAGTACTAGCGGGTACTCCTACGAGCAGTACTTC.

This chain joins TRBV13 and TRBJ2-3; 7 bases are shared with TRBD2. Germline CDR1 reads PRHDT; CDR2 reads FYEKMQ (reference sequence). Germline trimming cut 8 bases from V and 2 bases from J; bases unmatched to any gene: 10. This CDR3 is built from 15 residues. The CDR3 sequence is CASCVRGGFTDTQYF. CDR3 nucleotide sequence: TGTGCCAGCTGCGTTCGCGGGGGTTTCACAGATACGCAGTATTTT.

This chain links TRBV7-2 with TRBJ2-2; maybe TRBD2 (5 bases). Trimming cost V 5 bases and J 6 bases, with 16 bases left between them. Germline values: CDR1 SGHTA, CDR2 FQGNSA. The CDR3 is 15 residues long. As DNA, the CDR3 is TGTGCCAGCAGCCCTTCGAGGGATTCCGCCGGGGAGCTGTTTTTT. Amino acids: CASSPSRDSAGELFF. The whole variable domain, filled in from reference TRBV7-2 and TRBJ2-2, reads GAGVSQSPSNKVTEKGKDVELRCDPISGHTALYWYRQSLGQGLEFLIYFQGNSAPDKSGLPSDRFSAERTGGSVSTLTIQRTQQEDSAVYLCASSPSRDSAGELFFGEGSRLTVL.

The V call is TRBV6-1, the J call TRBJ2-1; TRBD1 matches at 7 bases. Trimming removed 8 bases from V and 8 bases from J; junction bases left unmatched: 12. Germline V lookup: CDR1 MNHNS, CDR2 SASEGT. The CDR3 length is 14 residues. The CDR3 sequence is CASSDRALFDEQFF. The CDR3 region has the DNA TGTGCCAGCTCCGACAGGGCCCTCTTTGATGAGCAGTTCTTC.

V usage is TRBV11-2 and J usage is TRBJ1-2, with D possibly being TRBD1 (5 bases). With 0 bases removed from V and 6 bases from J, the gap between germline ends came to 5 bases. This CDR3 comprises 12 residues. The V gene's germline CDR1 is SGHAT and CDR2 FQNNGV. As DNA, the CDR3 is TGTGCCAGCAGCTTAGAAGGGGATGGCTACACCTTC. Protein sequence: CASSLEGDGYTF.

This clonotype was counted a few times. The CDR3 coding sequence is TGTGCCAGCAGTTTGGGAGGGGATAACTATGGCTACACCTTC. Its translation is CASSLGGDNYGYTF. This chain links TRBV27 with TRBJ1-2; tentatively, D is TRBD1 (5 bases). Germline-derived CDR1 and CDR2 are MNHEY and SMNVEV (reference sequence). Trimming pared 3 bases from V and 1 base from J, leaving 9 bases between. The CDR3 has 14 amino acids.

This clonotype appeared many times. The chain recombines TRBV2 with TRBJ1-4; D remains ambiguous. In germline, CDR1 is SNHLY, CDR2 FYNNEI. The germline V and J ends were trimmed by 3 bases and 5 bases, with 7 bases remaining between them. CDR3 length equals 13 residues. The CDR3 DNA follows: TGTGCCAGCAGTGACCGGCAAAATGAAAAACTGTTTTTT. Encoded protein: CASSDRQNEKLFF.

The chain joins TRBV12-3 or TRBV12-4 to TRBJ2-1; 13 bases match TRBD2. The CDR3 has 15 amino acids. V shed 6 bases, J shed 8 bases, and the junction held 7 bases outside the gene matches. CDR3 sequence reads: CASSSGLAGAYEQFF. CDR3 sequence (DNA): TGTGCCAGCAGCTCCGGACTAGCGGGAGCCTATGAGCAGTTCTTC.

This clonotype was found a few times. This rearrangement joins TRBV6-6 to TRBJ2-5, with TRBD1 matching 8 bases. The CDR3 totals 16 residues. CDR1 MNHNY and CDR2 SVGAGI come from the germline V gene (reference sequence). V dropped 5 bases and J dropped 2; count of bases not matched to a gene: 10. The CDR3 bases are TGTGCCAGCAGTAGACACAGACAGGGGCGGCAAGAGACCCAGTACTTC. It translates to CASSRHRQGRQETQYF.

The V gene is TRBV3-1, the J gene TRBJ2-3; no definite D call. The CDR3 covers 17 residues. Germline V gene sequence: CDR1 LGHDT, CDR2 YNNKEL (reference sequence). V was clipped by 5 bases and J by 10 bases, with 28 bases between them. CDR3 residues: CASSSGLARLQLGPQYF. CDR3 sequence (DNA): TGTGCCAGCAGCTCAGGTCTTGCTAGACTCCAATTAGGCCCGCAGTATTTT.

In this sample, this clonotype turned up a few times. The chain carries TRBV25-1 and TRBJ2-3, with 11 bases aligning to TRBD2. The V segment lost 2 bases and the J segment 0 bases; nucleotides outside the gene matches: 4. Germline CDR1 is MGHDK and CDR2 is SYGVNS. This CDR3 is 17 amino acids long. The CDR3 loop is CASSEARTSGSTDTQYF. Written as DNA, the CDR3 is TGTGCCAGCAGTGAAGCCCGGACTAGCGGGAGCACAGATACGCAGTATTTT.

This clonotype was picked up a small number of times. V and J are TRBV7-9 and TRBJ1-5; D is uncertain. CDR1 and CDR2 from the germline V gene are SEHNR and FQNEAQ (reference sequence). This CDR3 has 14 residues. V was shortened by 4 bases and J by 3 bases, with 10 bases between the two germline ends. CDR3 residues: CASSSQTTNQPQHF. Here the CDR3 DNA reads TGTGCCAGCAGCTCCCAGACCACCAATCAGCCCCAGCATTTT. Combining the CDR3 with reference TRBV7-9 and TRBJ1-5 gives the whole variable domain DTGVSQNPRHKITKRGQNVTFRCDPISEHNRLYWYRQTLGQGPEFLTYFQNEAQLEKSRLLSDRFSAERPKGSFSTLEIQRTEQGDSAMYLCASSSQTTNQPQHFGDGTRLSIL.

This clonotype has just a few counts. V is TRBV20-1 and J is TRBJ2-5; D not resolved. The germline V and J ends were trimmed by 2 bases and 6 bases, with 7 bases remaining between them. The germline V gene has CDR1 DFQATT and CDR2 SNEGSKA (reference sequence). This CDR3 comprises 11 residues. Written as DNA, the CDR3 is TGCAGTGCTAGATTCCAGAAGACCCAGTACTTC. This codes for CSARFQKTQYF.

In this sample, this clonotype turned up a few times. The chain uses TRBV5-1 and TRBJ2-7, with 7 bases aligning to TRBD1. The V and J ends lost 0 bases and 3 bases, in that order; junction bases with no gene match: 9. This CDR3 comprises 16 residues. Germline V CDR1 and CDR2: SGHRS, YFSETQ. The CDR3 DNA reads TGCGCCAGCAGCTTGGAAGGGGACAGCGGACTCTACGAGCAGTACTTC. Translating it yields CASSLEGDSGLYEQYF.